The following is a T cell receptor (beta chain) sequence with its context. This entry is derived from a study of cytomegalovirus exposure and HLA in healthy donors. PCR amplification relied on 60 Vbeta primers (plus 13 Jbeta primers). The repertoire was sequenced with immunoSEQ multiplex PCR; TCRdb's copy has only in-frame clones and lacks some. The table lists 140,000 to 150,000 clones. V lost 0 bases, J lost 4 bases, and 12 bases lay in between. This CDR3 comprises 15 residues. Germline V lookup: CDR1 MNHEY, CDR2 SVGAGI. Sequencing was done on a sample of PBMCs. This chain connects TRBV6-5 to TRBJ1-2, with TRBD1 as a possible D gene (6 bases). The TCR sequence derives from a male donor in good health and CMV-seronegative. CDR3 nucleotides: TGTGCCAGCAGTTACTCTCGGGGGGCCGGCTATGGCTACACCTTC. Its protein is CASSYSRGAGYGYTF.